This TCR beta chain came from a study of long-term antiretroviral therapy in people with HIV. General observations from the study: Pre-ART clonal expansion yielded clones that dominated the repertoire at all time points. Researchers lacked any data on ART adherence, viral resistance or therapy changes.

At survey level, the immunoSEQ assay was run in its v3.0 version. Profiled with immunoSEQ multiplex PCR; TCRdb holds only in-frame clones, not every one. The sample includes 20,000 to 30,000 clones, 75% to 90% of them seen just once. This clone was seen a single time. Its antigen remains unknown. This sequence originates from a man aged 40-49 years with HIV. The starting material was unsorted PBMCs, obtained 2.3 years after starting antiretroviral therapy.

The CDR3 sequence is CASSASSGRSETQYF. The CDR3 bases are TGTGCCAGCAGCGCCTCTAGCGGGAGGAGTGAGACCCAGTACTTC. This chain connects TRBV9 to TRBJ2-5, with 11 bases lining up with TRBD2. V was pared by 3 bases and J by 5 bases, with 6 bases of the junction left unmatched. In germline, CDR1 is SGDLS, CDR2 YYNGEE. The CDR3 sequence is 15 residues long. Looking up the rest from reference TRBV9 and TRBJ2-5 gives the full variable domain: DSGVTQTPKHLITATGQRVTLRCSPRSGDLSVYWYQQSLDQGLQFLIQYYNGEERAKGNILERFSAQQFPDLHSELNLSSLELGDSALYFCASSASSGRSETQYFGPGTRLLVL.